Each of the 17 T cell receptor beta chains below was sequenced from the same sample in a study of T cell responses to AZD1222 COVID-19 vaccine. The assay was immunoSEQ multiplex PCR, and TCRdb's table has in-frame clones only and misses some. Found here are around 84,000 clones, 85% to 90% of them singletons; the top ten hold about 28%. The material was peripheral blood, obtained on day 0 of AZD1222 vaccination. The receptors shown here come from an adult in good health.

This clone was detected a few times. This rearrangement joins TRBV5-1 to TRBJ1-4, with D uncertain. Trimming stripped 3 bases from V and 4 bases from J, with 10 bases between. The CDR3 is 14 amino acids. The germline CDR1 and CDR2 sequences are SGHRS and YFSETQ. CDR3 DNA: TGCGCCAGCAGCTCCGCCGACGGTAATGAAAAACTGTTTTTT. Its protein is CASSSADGNEKLFF. The complete variable domain, with remaining parts taken from reference TRBV5-1 and TRBJ1-4, reads KAGVTQTPRYLIKTRGQQVTLSCSPISGHRSVSWYQQTPGQGLQFLFEYFSETQRNKGNFPGRFSGRQFSNSRSEMNVSTLELGDSALYLCASSSADGNEKLFFGSGTQLSVL.

This clone was detected a few times. The chain combines TRBV6-5 with TRBJ2-2, with D perhaps matching TRBD1 (5 bases). This CDR3 contains 13 residues. The ends were cut back, 5 bases at V and 5 bases at J, with 9 bases in the middle. Germline CDR1 reads MNHEY; CDR2 reads SVGAGI. CDR3 sequence (DNA): TGTGCCAGCAGTACCCGACAGACCGGGGAGCTGTTTTTT. Translated: CASSTRQTGELFF.

The V call is TRBV19, the J call TRBJ1-1, with a possible D match to TRBD1 (6 bases). The length of the CDR3 is 15 residues. Trimming took 5 bases from V and 0 from J, leaving 13 bases between them. Germline V gene data show CDR1 as LNHDA and CDR2 as SQIVND (reference sequence). The CDR3 protein is CASSPRGRLNTEAFF. DNA for the CDR3: TGTGCCAGTAGTCCCAGGGGACGGTTGAACACTGAAGCTTTCTTT.

The chain links TRBV20-1 to TRBJ2-7; 13 bases are shared with TRBD2. The V gene end was trimmed by 3 bases and the J gene end by 6 bases; junction bases not matched to a gene: 20. The CDR3 has 19 amino acids. CDR1 is DFQATT and CDR2 is SNEGSKA in the germline V gene (reference sequence). The CDR3 nucleotides are TGCAGTGCTAGTGGACTCGAGACTAGCGGGAGGATATCGCTTGCCGAGCAGTACTTC. This gives the protein CSASGLETSGRISLAEQYF.

This chain connects TRBV10-3 to TRBJ2-3; TRBD1 is a possible D gene (5 bases). This CDR3 is built from 17 residues. V dropped 0 bases and J dropped 5 bases, with 18 bases sitting between them. Looked up from germline, CDR1 is ENHRY and CDR2 is SYGVKD. CDR3 region: CAISESFGLGVGDTQYF. The CDR3 region has the DNA TGTGCCATCAGTGAGTCCTTTGGGCTAGGGGTTGGAGATACGCAGTATTTT.

The gene calls are TRBV19 and TRBJ2-1; 8 positions agree with TRBD1. Trimming removed 3 bases from V and 7 bases from J; junction bases left unmatched: 8. The CDR3 consists of 15 residues. Looked up from germline, CDR1 is LNHDA and CDR2 is SQIVND (reference sequence). The CDR3 region is CASSIRGQGRNEQFF. As DNA, the CDR3 is TGTGCCAGTAGTATTCGAGGACAGGGAAGAAATGAGCAGTTCTTC.

This clone was observed a handful of times. V usage is TRBV20-1 and J usage is TRBJ1-3; D gene ambiguous. The CDR3 is made up of 11 amino acids. CDR1 DFQATT and CDR2 SNEGSKA come from the germline V gene (reference sequence). V gave up 5 bases and J gave up 10 bases, with 12 bases separating them. CDR3 DNA: TGCAGTGCTTATTCCCGGGGAACCATATATTTT. Translated: CSAYSRGTIYF.

The chain employs TRBV2 and TRBJ1-1; no reliable D call. The length of the CDR3 is 12 residues. Germline V CDR1 and CDR2: SNHLY, FYNNEI. Between the trimmed V and J ends, which lost 0 bases and 2 bases, there was a span of 1 base. CDR3 bases: TGTGCCAGCAGTGAAGCCAACACTGAAGCTTTCTTT. It encodes CASSEANTEAFF. Supplemented by reference TRBV2 and TRBJ1-1, the full variable domain reads EPEVTQTPSHQVTQMGQEVILRCVPISNHLYFYWYRQILGQKVEFLVSFYNNEISEKSEIFDDQFSVERPDGSNFTLKIRSTKLEDSAMYFCASSEANTEAFFGQGTRLTVV.

This chain uses TRBV5-1 with TRBJ1-2; 9 bases are a match to TRBD1. Per germline, CDR1 SGHRS and CDR2 YFSETQ. V lost 4 bases, J lost 5 bases, and 12 bases stayed unmatched. This CDR3 spans 16 amino acids. The DNA for the CDR3 is TGCGCCAGCAGCCTGGGGGACAGGGCCAGGTTTTATGGCTACACCTTC. It codes for CASSLGDRARFYGYTF.

The chain is built from TRBV5-6 and TRBJ1-5; 8 bases match TRBD1. Germline values: CDR1 SGHDT, CDR2 YYEEEE. The V gene end was trimmed by 4 bases and the J gene end by 6 bases; junction bases not matched to a gene: 3. There are 13 residues in the CDR3. CDR3: CASSRTGGQPQHF. The CDR3 region has the DNA TGTGCCAGCAGCCGTACAGGGGGTCAGCCCCAGCATTTT.

The chain couples TRBV18 to TRBJ2-1; 11 nucleotides line up with TRBD2. The CDR3 covers 15 residues. Losses at the gene ends were 4 bases for V and 7 bases for J; bases not matched to a gene: 6. Germline V CDR1 and CDR2: KGHSH, LQKENI. CDR3 residues: CASSLLAGAGNEQFF. The DNA for the CDR3 is TGTGCCAGCTCACTACTAGCGGGAGCGGGGAATGAGCAGTTCTTC. The full variable domain, with the rest looked up from reference TRBV18 and TRBJ2-1, is NAGVMQNPRHLVRRRGQEARLRCSPMKGHSHVYWYRQLPEEGLKFMVYLQKENIIDESGMPKERFSAEFPKEGPSILRIQQVVRGDSAAYFCASSLLAGAGNEQFFGPGTRLTVL.

The chain is built from TRBV7-8 and TRBJ2-7; 8 nucleotides align to TRBD2. Germline lookup yields CDR1 SGHVS and CDR2 FQNEAQ. The CDR3 extends over 15 amino acids. Trimming removed 5 bases from V and 2 bases from J; junction bases left unmatched: 8. CDR3 sequence reads: CASSARGGRAYEQYF. The CDR3, as DNA: TGTGCCAGCAGCGCCCGGGGGGGGAGGGCCTACGAGCAGTACTTC.

This clone occurred a few times. The V call is TRBV29-1, the J call TRBJ2-1; tentatively, D is TRBD1 (5 bases). Trimming cost V 4 bases and J 0 bases, with 10 bases left between them. Per germline, CDR1 SQVTM and CDR2 ANQGSEA. The CDR3 has 14 amino acids. The CDR3, as DNA: TGCAGCGTTGGACAGTCCCCCTCCTACAATGAGCAGTTCTTC. Encoded protein: CSVGQSPSYNEQFF.

The chain carries TRBV28 and TRBJ1-1, with a possible D match to TRBD1 (6 bases). CDR1 and CDR2 (germline): MDHEN, SYDVKM. The ends were cut back, 7 bases at V and 0 bases at J, with 15 bases in the middle. The CDR3 runs 15 residues. The CDR3 nucleotides are TGTGCCAGCACTGAGGGGGACGACATGAACACTGAAGCTTTCTTT. Translating gives CASTEGDDMNTEAFF.

V gene TRBV11-3 combines with J gene TRBJ2-1; 9 bases match TRBD2. The trim removed 2 bases at V and 1 base at J, leaving 0 bases unmatched. The CDR3 spans 15 residues. Germline CDR1 reads SGHNT; CDR2 reads YENEEA. CDR3 nucleotide sequence: TGTGCCAGCAGCTTACTAGCGGGATCCTACAATGAGCAGTTCTTC. It yields the protein CASSLLAGSYNEQFF.

This chain uses TRBV4-3 with TRBJ1-2; a weak D match, TRBD1 (5 bases). V gave up 0 bases and J gave up 4 bases, with 12 bases separating them. The CDR3 is 15 amino acids. Germline V gene data show CDR1 as LGHNA and CDR2 as YSLEER. CDR3 in amino acids: CASSQDLGDVYGYTF. The CDR3 DNA reads TGCGCCAGCAGCCAAGATCTAGGGGACGTCTATGGCTACACCTTC.

The chain combines TRBV18 with TRBJ2-7; D may correspond to TRBD1 or TRBD2 (5 bases each). The CDR3 runs to 13 residues. V was cut by 4 bases and J by 3 bases, with 10 bases left in between. The V gene's germline CDR1 is KGHSH and CDR2 LQKENI. CDR3 loop: CASSQGTNYEQYF. CDR3 DNA: TGTGCCAGCTCACAAGGGACGAACTACGAGCAGTACTTC. Combining the CDR3 with reference TRBV18 and TRBJ2-7 gives the whole variable domain NAGVMQNPRHLVRRRGQEARLRCSPMKGHSHVYWYRQLPEEGLKFMVYLQKENIIDESGMPKERFSAEFPKEGPSILRIQQVVRGDSAAYFCASSQGTNYEQYFGPGTRLTVT.